Here is one T cell receptor beta chain with its context. Second doses that came at about 4 or about 12 weeks were put together. The record originates from a study of T cell responses to AZD1222 COVID-19 vaccine. The table came from immunoSEQ multiplex PCR; TCRdb's copy has only in-frame clones and leaves some out. The sample has approximately 140,000 clones; roughly 90% are singletons. There are 14 residues in the CDR3. V was pared by 2 bases and J by 6 bases, with 5 bases of the junction left unmatched. Germline V gene sequence: CDR1 MNHNY, CDR2 SVGAGI (reference sequence). The sample was peripheral blood, taken 28 days after the second AZD1222 dose. The gene calls are TRBV6-6 and TRBJ2-7; TRBD1 agrees at 9 bases. The TCR originated in an adult who received the AZD1222 COVID-19 vaccine. In DNA, the CDR3 is TGTGCCAGCAGTTACGTAGGGACAGGGAGCGAGCAGTACTTC. Translating it yields CASSYVGTGSEQYF.